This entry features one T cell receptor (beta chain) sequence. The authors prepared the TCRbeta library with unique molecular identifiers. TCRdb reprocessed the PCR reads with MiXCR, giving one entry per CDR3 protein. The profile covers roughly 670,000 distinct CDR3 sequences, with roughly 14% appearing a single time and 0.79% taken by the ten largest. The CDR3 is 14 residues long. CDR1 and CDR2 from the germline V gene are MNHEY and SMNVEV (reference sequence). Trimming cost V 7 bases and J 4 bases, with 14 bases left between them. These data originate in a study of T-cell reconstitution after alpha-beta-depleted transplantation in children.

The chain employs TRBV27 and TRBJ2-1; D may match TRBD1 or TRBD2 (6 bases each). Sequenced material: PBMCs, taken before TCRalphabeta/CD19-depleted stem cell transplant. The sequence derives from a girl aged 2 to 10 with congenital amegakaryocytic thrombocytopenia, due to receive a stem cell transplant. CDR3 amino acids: CASMGWGAYNEQFF. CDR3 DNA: TGTGCCAGCATGGGATGGGGGGCGTACAATGAGCAGTTCTTC.